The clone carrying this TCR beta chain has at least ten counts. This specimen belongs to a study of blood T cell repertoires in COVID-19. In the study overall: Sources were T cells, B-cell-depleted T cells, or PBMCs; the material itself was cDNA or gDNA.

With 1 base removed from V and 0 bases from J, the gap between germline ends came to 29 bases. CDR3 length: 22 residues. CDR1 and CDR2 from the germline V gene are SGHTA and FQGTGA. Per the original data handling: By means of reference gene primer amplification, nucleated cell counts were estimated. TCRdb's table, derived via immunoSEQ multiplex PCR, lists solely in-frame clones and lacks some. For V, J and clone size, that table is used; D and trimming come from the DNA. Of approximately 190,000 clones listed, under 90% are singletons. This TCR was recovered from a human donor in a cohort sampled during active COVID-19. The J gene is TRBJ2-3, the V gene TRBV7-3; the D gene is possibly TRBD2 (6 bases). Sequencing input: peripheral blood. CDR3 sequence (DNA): TGTGCCAGCAGCTTAAGACCGCTGGGCGGGGTTTCTTCCCAATTAAGCACAGATACGCAGTATTTT. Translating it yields CASSLRPLGGVSSQLSTDTQYF. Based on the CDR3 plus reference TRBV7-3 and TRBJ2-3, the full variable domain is GAGVSQTPSNKVTEKGKYVELRCDPISGHTALYWYRQSLGQGPEFLIYFQGTGAADDSGLPNDRFFAVRPEGSVSTLKIQRTERGDSAVYLCASSLRPLGGVSSQLSTDTQYFGPGTRLTVL.